These T cell receptor beta chains were read from a single sample in a study of control samples from healthy donors and cancer patients. Clones were read by immunoSEQ multiplex PCR, and TCRdb kept only the in-frame ones, dropping some. The sample comprises just under 150,000 clones, about nine tenths of which are singletons, and approximately 3.4% rests with the top ten. The sample consisted of blood. The receptors come from a man aged 25 to 40 in good health. Both conserved end residues are part of each CDR3. Each record gives: CDR3 length, clone size, V gene, D gene, J gene, CDR3 protein, CDR3 DNA. D genes are given only for firm matches. Part of the rows lack a size; the others show once, few, many or a class for expanded clones.

17	-	TRBV7-6	TRBD2	TRBJ2-3	CASSLEASGGPRGTQYF	TGTGCCAGCAGCTTAGAGGCTAGCGGGGGGCCACGGGGTACGCAGTATTTT
15	-	TRBV7-9	-	TRBJ1-1	CASSSEVGSETEAFF	TGTGCCAGCAGCTCGGAGGTGGGAAGCGAAACTGAAGCTTTCTTT
15	-	TRBV6-6	TRBD2	TRBJ2-3	CASSPLNRTSPSGYF	TGTGCCAGCAGTCCCCTCAACAGGACTAGCCCTAGTGGATATTTT
16	-	TRBV9	TRBD1	TRBJ1-4	CASSRTGTGGGEKLFF	TGTGCCAGCAGCCGAACCGGGACAGGGGGCGGTGAAAAACTGTTTTTT
11	-	TRBV10-3	-	TRBJ2-3	CAISDQDTQYF	TGTGCCATCAGTGACCAAGATACGCAGTATTTT
14	few	TRBV14	-	TRBJ2-2	CASSRPVNTGELFF	TGTGCCAGCAGCCGCCCGGTGAACACCGGGGAGCTGTTTTTT
12	few	TRBV5-4	-	TRBJ2-1	CASSLGLNEQFF	TGTGCCAGCAGCTTAGGACTAAATGAGCAGTTCTTC
14	-	TRBV5-8	-	TRBJ1-1	CASSLGVGSPEAFF	TGTGCCAGCAGCTTGGGGGTGGGGAGTCCTGAAGCTTTCTTT
14	-	TRBV11-1	-	TRBJ2-3	CASTLALYGDTQYF	TGTGCCAGCACCTTGGCCCTCTACGGTGATACGCAGTATTTT
14	-	TRBV6-5	-	TRBJ1-2	CATLPQGPEPSYTF	TGTGCCACCCTCCCGCAGGGGCCGGAACCCAGCTACACCTTC
13	-	TRBV12-3/TRBV12-4	-	TRBJ1-3	CASSLGTAPLIYF	TGTGCCAGCAGTTTAGGGACAGCGCCACTTATATATTTT
14	many	TRBV7-8	TRBD1	TRBJ1-6	CASSAGQGGSPLHF	TGTGCCAGCAGCGCGGGACAGGGTGGTTCACCCCTCCACTTT
15	-	TRBV7-9	-	TRBJ2-2	CASSPLGMNTGELFF	TGTGCCAGCAGCCCCCTGGGAATGAACACCGGGGAGCTGTTTTTT
15	-	TRBV3-1/TRBV3-2	-	TRBJ1-2	CASSQDPAGYYGYTF	TGTGCCAGCAGCCAAGATCCAGCGGGCTACTATGGCTACACCTTC
16	-	TRBV9	-	TRBJ1-2	CASSASGTPRNYGYTF	TGTGCCAGCAGCGCGTCCGGGACTCCACGTAACTATGGCTACACCTTC
13	once	TRBV4-2	-	TRBJ2-2	CASSQQMAGELFF	TGTGCCAGCAGCCAACAAATGGCCGGGGAGCTGTTTTTT
11	-	TRBV28	-	TRBJ1-2	CASGSNYGYTF	TGTGCCAGCGGCAGTAACTATGGCTACACCTTC
12	-	TRBV12-3/TRBV12-4	-	TRBJ1-1	CVSFRMNTEAFF	TGTGTCAGTTTCAGAATGAACACTGAAGCTTTCTTT
14	-	TRBV2	TRBD1	TRBJ2-1	CASSDDRGNNEQFF	TGTGCCAGCAGTGATGACAGGGGTAACAATGAGCAGTTCTTC
9	-	TRBV7-2	-	TRBJ2-3	CASSPPRYF	TGTGCCAGCAGCCCCCCACGGTATTTT
16	-	TRBV7-6	-	TRBJ1-1	CASSLLAGGEVTEAFF	TGTGCCAGCAGCTTATTAGCGGGGGGAGAGGTCACTGAAGCTTTCTTT
15	few	TRBV28	TRBD1	TRBJ1-5	CASREGTDSNQPQHF	TGTGCCAGCAGGGAAGGGACAGATAGCAATCAGCCCCAGCATTTT
18	-	TRBV19	TRBD1	TRBJ2-7	CASSIVIATGGENYEQYF	TGTGCCAGTAGTATTGTGATTGCCACAGGGGGTGAAAACTACGAGCAGTACTTC
13	-	TRBV5-4	TRBD1	TRBJ2-7	CASSSDRVGEQYF	TGTGCCAGCAGCTCCGACAGGGTGGGCGAGCAGTACTTC